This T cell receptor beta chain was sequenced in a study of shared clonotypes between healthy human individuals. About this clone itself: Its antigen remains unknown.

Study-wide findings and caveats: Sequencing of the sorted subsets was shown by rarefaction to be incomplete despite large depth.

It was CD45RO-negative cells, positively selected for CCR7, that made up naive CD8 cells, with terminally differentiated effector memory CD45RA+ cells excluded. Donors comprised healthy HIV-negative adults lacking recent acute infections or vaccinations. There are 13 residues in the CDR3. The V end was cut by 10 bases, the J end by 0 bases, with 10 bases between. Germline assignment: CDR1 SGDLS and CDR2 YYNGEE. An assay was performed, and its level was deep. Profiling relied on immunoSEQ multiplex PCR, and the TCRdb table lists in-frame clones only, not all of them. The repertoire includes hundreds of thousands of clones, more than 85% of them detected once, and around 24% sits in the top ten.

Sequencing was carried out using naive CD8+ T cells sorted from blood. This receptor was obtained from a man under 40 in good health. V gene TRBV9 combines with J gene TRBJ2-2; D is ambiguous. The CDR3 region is CASRDANTGELFF. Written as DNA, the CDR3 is TGTGCCTCCCGAGACGCGAACACCGGGGAGCTGTTTTTT.